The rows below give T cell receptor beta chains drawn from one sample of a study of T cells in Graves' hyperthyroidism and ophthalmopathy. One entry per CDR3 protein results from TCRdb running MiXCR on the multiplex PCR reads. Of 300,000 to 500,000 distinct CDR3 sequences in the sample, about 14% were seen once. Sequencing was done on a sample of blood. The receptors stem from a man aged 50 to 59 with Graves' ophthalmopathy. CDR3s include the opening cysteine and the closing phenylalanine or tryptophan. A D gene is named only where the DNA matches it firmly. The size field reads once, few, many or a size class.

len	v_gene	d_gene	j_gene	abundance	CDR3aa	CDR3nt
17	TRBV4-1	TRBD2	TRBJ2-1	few	CASSQALAGGPLAEQFF	TGCGCCAGCAGCCAAGCTCTAGCGGGAGGCCCTCTGGCTGAGCAGTTCTTC
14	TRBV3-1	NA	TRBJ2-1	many	CASSLPSRNNEQFF	TGTGCCAGCAGCCTGCCTAGTCGGAACAATGAGCAGTTCTTC
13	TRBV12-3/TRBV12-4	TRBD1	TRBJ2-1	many	CASRTGAHNEQFF	TGTGCCAGTAGGACAGGGGCGCACAATGAGCAGTTCTTC
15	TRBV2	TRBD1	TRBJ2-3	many	CASGRGTGVTDTQYF	TGTGCCAGCGGGAGGGGGACAGGGGTCACAGATACGCAGTATTTT
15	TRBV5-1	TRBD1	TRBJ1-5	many	CASSPTPGGDQPQHF	TGCGCCAGCAGCCCCACACCAGGGGGCGACCAGCCCCAGCATTTT
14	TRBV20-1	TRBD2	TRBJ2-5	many	CSARGTSGKETQYF	TGCAGTGCTCGGGGGACTAGCGGTAAAGAGACCCAGTACTTC
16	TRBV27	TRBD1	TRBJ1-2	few	CASSRIRTGGDYGYTF	TGTGCCAGCAGTCGCATCCGCACAGGGGGCGACTATGGCTACACCTTC
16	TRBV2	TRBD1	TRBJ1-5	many	CASRGTGGMIRQPQHF	TGTGCCAGCAGGGGGACAGGGGGCATGATACGACAGCCCCAGCATTTT
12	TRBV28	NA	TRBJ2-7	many	CASSFAFYEQYF	TGTGCCAGCAGTTTTGCCTTCTACGAGCAGTACTTC
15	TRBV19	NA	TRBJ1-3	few	CASNPSPISGNTIYF	TGTGCCAGTAACCCATCGCCGATCTCTGGAAACACCATATATTTT
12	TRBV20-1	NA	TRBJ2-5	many	CSARDRVETQYF	TGCAGTGCTAGAGATAGAGTGGAGACCCAGTACTTC
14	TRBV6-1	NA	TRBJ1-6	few	CASSGTVYNSPLHF	TGTGCCAGCAGCGGGACGGTCTATAATTCACCCCTCCACTTT